These 23 T cell receptor beta chains share one sample of origin, sequenced in a study of T cells after yellow fever vaccination. TCRdb re-called the 5' RACE reads through MiXCR, storing one row per CDR3 protein. The sample includes some 560,000 distinct CDR3 sequences, less than 20% of them seen just once. Sample: PBMCs, taken 15 days after the yellow fever booster vaccination. The receptors originated from a man aged 25-40 years who received the YFV17D yellow fever vaccine.

A few counts support this clonotype. The V gene is TRBV6-1, the J gene TRBJ2-4; D is unresolved. CDR1 MNHNS and CDR2 SASEGT come from the germline V gene. The CDR3 runs to 13 residues. Trimming stripped 8 bases from V and 4 bases from J, with 12 bases between. CDR3: CASGSRAKNIQYF. The DNA for the CDR3 is TGTGCCAGCGGCTCTAGGGCTAAAAACATTCAGTACTTC.

At least ten counts were recorded for this clonotype. A read error may account for a junction end that differs from germline. The rearrangement links TRBV5-1 to TRBJ2-5, with D possibly TRBD1 on 6 matching bases. This CDR3 contains 12 residues. Germline values: CDR1 SGHRS, CDR2 YFSETQ. CDR3 loop: CASSTGQETQYF. In DNA, the CDR3 is TGTGCCAGCAGTACAGGGCAAGAGACCCAGTACTTC.

The rearrangement links TRBV29-1 to TRBJ2-3; maybe TRBD2 (5 bases). The V end lost 7 bases, the J end lost 2 bases, and 13 bases lay between the germline ends. The CDR3 has 13 amino acids. Germline CDR1 SQVTM, CDR2 ANQGSEA. Here the CDR3 DNA reads TGCAGCGGGTGGAGGCCCGTCACAGATACGCAGTATTTT. Translation gives CSGWRPVTDTQYF.

The CDR3 region has the DNA TGTGCCAGCAGTTTAAGGCTGACTGAAGCTTTCTTT. It specifies CASSLRLTEAFF. The chain links TRBV28 to TRBJ1-1, with unresolved D. The CDR3 extends over 12 amino acids. Germline lookup yields CDR1 MDHEN and CDR2 SYDVKM. Trimming left V 2 bases short and J 5 bases short, with 6 bases between.

The chain is built from TRBV19 and TRBJ2-3; unclear D gene. The CDR3 spans 14 residues. From germline, CDR1 is LNHDA and CDR2 SQIVND (reference sequence). V was clipped by 9 bases and J by 0 bases, with 13 bases between them. The CDR3 loop reads CASAKIISTDTQYF. CDR3 in DNA: TGTGCCAGCGCGAAGATCATTAGCACAGATACGCAGTATTTT.

The gene calls are TRBV27 and TRBJ2-3; 8 positions agree with TRBD1. Germline V gene lookup returns CDR1 MNHEY and CDR2 SMNVEV (reference sequence). With 4 bases clipped from V and 3 bases from J, the junction kept 6 bases outside the gene matches. The CDR3 consists of 15 residues. CDR3 bases: TGTGCCAGCAGTTACCCAGGACAGGGTACAGATACGCAGTATTTT. This encodes CASSYPGQGTDTQYF.

The rearrangement links TRBV5-8 to TRBJ2-7; TRBD2 matches 12 bases. V lost 5 bases, J lost 3 bases, and 6 bases stayed unmatched. This CDR3 is built from 15 residues. Germline V gene lookup returns CDR1 SGHTS and CDR2 YDEGEE. The CDR3 loop reads CASRALAGGGYEQYF. CDR3 in DNA: TGTGCCAGCAGAGCACTAGCGGGAGGAGGCTACGAGCAGTACTTC.

This sequence joins TRBV29-1 and TRBJ1-1, with no clear D. The CDR3 spans 14 residues. V shed 1 base and J shed 2 bases, with 11 bases lying between them. CDR1 and CDR2 (germline): SQVTM, ANQGSEA. The CDR3 sequence: CSVEGIGSNTEAFF. CDR3 nucleotide sequence: TGCAGCGTTGAAGGAATAGGTTCAAACACTGAAGCTTTCTTT.

Only a few counts were recorded for this clonotype. The rearrangement uses TRBV20-1 and TRBJ2-1; D is unclear. Trimming cost V 6 bases and J 6 bases, with 15 bases left between them. Germline V gene data show CDR1 as DFQATT and CDR2 as SNEGSKA (reference sequence). CDR3 length equals 13 residues. The CDR3 nucleotides read TGCAGTGCGGCCCGACACGCCCCCAATGAGCAGTTCTTC. Translated: CSAARHAPNEQFF.

The genes are TRBV2 and TRBJ2-1; D uncertain. The CDR3 has 13 residues. The V gene's germline CDR1 is SNHLY and CDR2 FYNNEI. V was pared by 4 bases and J by 9 bases, with 13 bases between. CDR3: CASSGNSQTEQFF. The CDR3 bases are TGTGCCAGCAGTGGAAACAGTCAGACTGAGCAGTTCTTC.

In this sample, this clonotype turned up a few times. J is TRBJ2-1 and V is TRBV6-2 or TRBV6-3, with 9 bases that match TRBD2. The V and J ends lost 2 bases and 3 bases, in that order; junction bases with no gene match: 2. Per germline, CDR1 MNHEY and CDR2 SVGEGT. CDR3 length: 15 amino acids. CDR3 in DNA: TGTGCCAGCAGTTACGATAGCGGGGGCTACAATGAGCAGTTCTTC. Amino acid sequence: CASSYDSGGYNEQFF.

This clonotype was counted between two and nine times. The CDR3 DNA is TGTGCCATCAGTGACCTGGGGGGCAAAGAGACCCAGTACTTC. Protein: CAISDLGGKETQYF. V usage is TRBV10-3 and J usage is TRBJ2-5; either TRBD1 or TRBD2 may fit D (6 bases each). CDR1 and CDR2 from the germline V gene are ENHRY and SYGVKD. The length of the CDR3 is 14 residues. V lost 3 bases and J 3 bases, leaving 11 bases between the germline ends.

The chain has TRBV6-2 or TRBV6-3 and TRBJ1-5; TRBD1 might be the D (5 bases). Trimming removed 4 bases from V and 4 bases from J, with 8 bases in between. The germline V gene has CDR1 MNHEY and CDR2 SVGEGT. CDR3 length: 13 amino acids. The CDR3 is CASSWDLNQPQHF. CDR3 nucleotide sequence: TGTGCCAGCAGTTGGGACCTAAATCAGCCCCAGCATTTT.

This clonotype was detected ten times or more. The rearrangement joins TRBV9 to TRBJ2-1; 8 bases map to TRBD2. The CDR3 loop spans 15 amino acids. V gave up 2 bases and J gave up 7 bases; unmatched junction bases: 8. Germline loops: CDR1 SGDLS, CDR2 YYNGEE. The DNA of the CDR3 is TGTGCCAGCAGCGTCCTGAGCGGGAGTCCGAATGAGCAGTTCTTC. Amino acids: CASSVLSGSPNEQFF.

This clonotype was picked up a small number of times. The chain combines TRBV6-1 with TRBJ2-1; TRBD2 is a possible D gene (5 bases). CDR1 is MNHNS and CDR2 is SASEGT in the germline V gene. The CDR3 covers 13 residues. Trimming pared 7 bases from V and 4 bases from J, leaving 11 bases between. In DNA, the CDR3 is TGTGCCAGCAAGAAAGGACTTTACAATGAGCAGTTCTTC. Amino acid sequence: CASKKGLYNEQFF.

This clonotype has at least ten counts. The chain employs TRBV7-9 and TRBJ2-7; TRBD1 matches 7 bases. This CDR3 contains 14 residues. CDR1 is SEHNR and CDR2 is FQNEAQ in the germline V gene (reference sequence). With V trimmed by 5 bases and J by 4 bases, 8 bases remained unmatched. The CDR3 sequence: CASSHRQGYYEQYF. The CDR3 DNA sequence: TGTGCCAGCAGCCATAGACAGGGTTATTACGAGCAGTACTTC.

The chain joins TRBV20-1 to TRBJ2-2; 8 bases map to TRBD1. Per germline, CDR1 DFQATT and CDR2 SNEGSKA (reference sequence). CDR3 size: 14 residues. V lost 4 bases to trimming and J lost 4 bases; unmatched junction nucleotides: 5. CDR3 sequence (DNA): TGCAGTGCTATCACAGGGGGAAGCACCGGGGAGCTGTTTTTT. Its translation: CSAITGGSTGELFF.

This clonotype was seen more than once but under ten times. The rearrangement joins TRBV12-3 or TRBV12-4 to TRBJ2-2; 9 positions match TRBD1. The V and J ends lost 3 bases and 7 bases, in that order; junction bases with no gene match: 3. This CDR3 is 14 amino acids long. For the CDR3, the DNA is TGTGCCAGCAGTTTGGGACAGGGAATCGGGGAGCTGTTTTTT. Translation: CASSLGQGIGELFF.

This clonotype was detected only a few times. The chain combines TRBV4-3 with TRBJ1-2; no definite D call. V was clipped by 0 bases and J by 4 bases, with 9 bases between them. Germline CDR1 reads LGHNA; CDR2 reads YSLEER. The CDR3 has 14 amino acids. DNA of the CDR3: TGCGCCAGCAGCCAAGATACCTCTTCCTATGGCTACACCTTC. Translated: CASSQDTSSYGYTF.

This clonotype was counted many times. The gene calls are TRBV7-9 and TRBJ1-5; D remains ambiguous. Germline-derived CDR1 and CDR2 are SEHNR and FQNEAQ (reference sequence). Trimming left V 3 bases short and J 0 bases short, with 3 bases between. This CDR3 comprises 13 residues. CDR3 sequence: CASSFGSNQPQHF. The DNA for the CDR3 is TGTGCCAGCAGCTTCGGTAGCAATCAGCCCCAGCATTTT. The full variable domain, with the rest looked up from reference TRBV7-9 and TRBJ1-5, is DTGVSQNPRHKITKRGQNVTFRCDPISEHNRLYWYRQTLGQGPEFLTYFQNEAQLEKSRLLSDRFSAERPKGSFSTLEIQRTEQGDSAMYLCASSFGSNQPQHFGDGTRLSIL.

The gene calls are TRBV4-3 and TRBJ2-1; 9 nucleotides match TRBD1. V lost 2 bases and J lost 15; bases outside the gene matches: 11. The CDR3 totals 14 residues. CDR1 LGHNA and CDR2 YSLEER come from the germline V gene. CDR3 bases: TGCGCCAGCAGCCAACCTGACTCGGACAGGGGACCGTTCTTC. Protein: CASSQPDSDRGPFF.

In its sample, this clonotype was seen a few times. The chain carries TRBV18 and TRBJ1-1; maybe TRBD1 (5 bases). With 4 bases removed from V and 4 bases from J, the gap between germline ends came to 13 bases. This CDR3 spans 14 amino acids. From germline, CDR1 is KGHSH and CDR2 LQKENI. The chain's CDR3 is CASSLIRDGTEAFF. The CDR3 DNA reads TGTGCCAGCTCACTCATACGGGACGGCACTGAAGCTTTCTTT.

This chain joins TRBV29-1 and TRBJ2-3; D is undetermined. The CDR3 runs to 13 residues. Trimming cost V 2 bases and J 5 bases, with 11 bases left between them. CDR1 and CDR2 from the germline V gene are SQVTM and ANQGSEA. CDR3 region: CSVEPDRRDTQYF. The CDR3 DNA sequence: TGCAGCGTTGAACCTGACCGGAGAGATACGCAGTATTTT.